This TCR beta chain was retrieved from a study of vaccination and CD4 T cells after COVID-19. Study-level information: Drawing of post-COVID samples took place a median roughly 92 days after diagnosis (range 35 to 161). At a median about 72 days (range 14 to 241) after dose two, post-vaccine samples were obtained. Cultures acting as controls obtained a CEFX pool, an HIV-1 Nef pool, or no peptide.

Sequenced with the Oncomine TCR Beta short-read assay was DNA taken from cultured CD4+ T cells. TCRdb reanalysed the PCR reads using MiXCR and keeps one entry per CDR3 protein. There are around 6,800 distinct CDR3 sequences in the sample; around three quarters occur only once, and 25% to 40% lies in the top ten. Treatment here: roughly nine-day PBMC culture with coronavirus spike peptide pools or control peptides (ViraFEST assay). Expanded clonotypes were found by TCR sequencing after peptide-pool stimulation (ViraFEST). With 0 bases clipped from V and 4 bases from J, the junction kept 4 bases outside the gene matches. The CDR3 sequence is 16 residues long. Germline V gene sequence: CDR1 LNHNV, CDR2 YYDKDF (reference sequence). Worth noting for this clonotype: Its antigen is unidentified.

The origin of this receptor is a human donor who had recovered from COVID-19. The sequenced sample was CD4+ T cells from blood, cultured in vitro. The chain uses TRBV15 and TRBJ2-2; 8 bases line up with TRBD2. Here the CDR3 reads CATSREREVVTGELFF. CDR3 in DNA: TGTGCCACCAGCAGAGAGCGGGAGGTCGTCACCGGGGAGCTGTTTTTT.